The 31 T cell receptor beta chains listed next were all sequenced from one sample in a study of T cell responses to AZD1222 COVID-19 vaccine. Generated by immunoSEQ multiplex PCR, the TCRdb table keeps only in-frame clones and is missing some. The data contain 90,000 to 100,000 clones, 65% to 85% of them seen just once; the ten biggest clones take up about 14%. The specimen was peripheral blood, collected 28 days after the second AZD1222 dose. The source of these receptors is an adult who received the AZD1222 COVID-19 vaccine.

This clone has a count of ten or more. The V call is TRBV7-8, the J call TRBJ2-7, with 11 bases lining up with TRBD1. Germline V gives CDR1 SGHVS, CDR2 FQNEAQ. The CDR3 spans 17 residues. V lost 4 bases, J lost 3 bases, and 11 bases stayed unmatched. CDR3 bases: TGTGCCAGCAGCTCCCGGGACAGGGGGGCGCAGGTCTACGAGCAGTACTTC. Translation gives CASSSRDRGAQVYEQYF.

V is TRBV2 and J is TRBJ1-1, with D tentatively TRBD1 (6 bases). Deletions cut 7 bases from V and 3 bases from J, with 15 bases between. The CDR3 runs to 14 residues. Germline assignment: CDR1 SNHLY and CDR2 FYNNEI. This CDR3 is CASNFPNRDTEAFF. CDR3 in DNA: TGTGCCAGCAACTTTCCCAACAGGGACACTGAAGCTTTCTTT.

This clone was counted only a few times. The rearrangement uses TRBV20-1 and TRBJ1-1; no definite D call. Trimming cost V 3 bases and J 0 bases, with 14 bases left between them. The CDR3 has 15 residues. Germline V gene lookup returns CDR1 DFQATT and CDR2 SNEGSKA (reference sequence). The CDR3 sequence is CSASLPGRVNTEAFF. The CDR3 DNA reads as TGCAGTGCTAGTCTACCAGGTCGCGTGAACACTGAAGCTTTCTTT.

This CDR3 is CASRNRGRGYTF. CDR3 sequence (DNA): TGTGCCAGCAGAAACAGGGGTCGTGGCTACACCTTC. The chain uses TRBV19 and TRBJ1-2; 7 positions agree with TRBD1. V shed 9 bases and J 7 bases; nucleotides not matched to a gene: 8. CDR3 size: 12 residues. Germline lookup yields CDR1 LNHDA and CDR2 SQIVND (reference sequence). Together with reference TRBV19 and TRBJ1-2, the CDR3 gives the full variable domain: DGGITQSPKYLFRKEGQNVTLSCEQNLNHDAMYWYRQDPGQGLRLIYYSQIVNDFQKGDIAEGYSVSREKKESFPLTVTSAQKNPTAFYLCASRNRGRGYTFGSGTRLTVV.

The CDR3, as DNA: TGTGCCAGCTCACCTCCCGATGGGATTGGCTACACCTTC. This codes for CASSPPDGIGYTF. The V call is TRBV18, the J call TRBJ1-2; D gene uncertain. This CDR3 contains 13 residues. CDR1 is KGHSH, CDR2 LQKENI, per germline. V gave up 3 bases and J gave up 7 bases, with 12 bases separating them. Full variable domain (outside the CDR3, taken from reference TRBV18 and TRBJ1-2): NAGVMQNPRHLVRRRGQEARLRCSPMKGHSHVYWYRQLPEEGLKFMVYLQKENIIDESGMPKERFSAEFPKEGPSILRIQQVVRGDSAAYFCASSPPDGIGYTFGSGTRLTVV.

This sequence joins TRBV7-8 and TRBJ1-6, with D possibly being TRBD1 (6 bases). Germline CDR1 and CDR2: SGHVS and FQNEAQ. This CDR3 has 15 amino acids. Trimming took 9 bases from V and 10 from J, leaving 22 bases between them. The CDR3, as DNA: TGTGCCAGTACTCCTGCCCCACGGGGGCAATCACCCCTCCACTTT. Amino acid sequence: CASTPAPRGQSPLHF.

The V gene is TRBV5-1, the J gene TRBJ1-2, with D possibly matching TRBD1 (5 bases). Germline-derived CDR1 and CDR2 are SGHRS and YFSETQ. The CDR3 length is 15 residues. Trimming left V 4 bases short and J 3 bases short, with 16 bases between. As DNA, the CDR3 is TGCGCCAGCAGCGAACAGGCGGCGGGATACTATGGCTACACCTTC. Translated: CASSEQAAGYYGYTF.

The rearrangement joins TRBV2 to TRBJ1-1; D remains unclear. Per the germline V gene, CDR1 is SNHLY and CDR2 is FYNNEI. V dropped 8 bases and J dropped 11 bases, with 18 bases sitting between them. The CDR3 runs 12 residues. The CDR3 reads CASLSEEGSAFF. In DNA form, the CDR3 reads TGTGCCAGCCTATCGGAGGAGGGTAGTGCTTTCTTT.

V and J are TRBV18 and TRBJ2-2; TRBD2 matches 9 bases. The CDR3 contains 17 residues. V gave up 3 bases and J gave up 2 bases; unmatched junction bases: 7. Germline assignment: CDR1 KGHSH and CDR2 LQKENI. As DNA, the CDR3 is TGTGCCAGCTCACCCCTAGTAGCGGGGGTTAACACCGGGGAGCTGTTTTTT. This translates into CASSPLVAGVNTGELFF. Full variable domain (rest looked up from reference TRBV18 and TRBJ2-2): NAGVMQNPRHLVRRRGQEARLRCSPMKGHSHVYWYRQLPEEGLKFMVYLQKENIIDESGMPKERFSAEFPKEGPSILRIQQVVRGDSAAYFCASSPLVAGVNTGELFFGEGSRLTVL.

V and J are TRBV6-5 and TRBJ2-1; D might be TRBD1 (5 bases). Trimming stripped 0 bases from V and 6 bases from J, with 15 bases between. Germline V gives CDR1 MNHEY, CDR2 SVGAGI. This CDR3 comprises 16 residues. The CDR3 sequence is CASSYSGQGDRNEQFF. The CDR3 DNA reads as TGTGCCAGCAGTTACTCAGGGCAGGGTGACCGCAATGAGCAGTTCTTC.

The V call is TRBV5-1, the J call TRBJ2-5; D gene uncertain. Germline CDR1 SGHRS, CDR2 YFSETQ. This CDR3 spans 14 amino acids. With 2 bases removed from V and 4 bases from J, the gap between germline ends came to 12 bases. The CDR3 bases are TGCGCCAGCAGCTTACGGAGCGCCCCAGAGACCCAGTACTTC. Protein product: CASSLRSAPETQYF. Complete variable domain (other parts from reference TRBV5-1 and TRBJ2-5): KAGVTQTPRYLIKTRGQQVTLSCSPISGHRSVSWYQQTPGQGLQFLFEYFSETQRNKGNFPGRFSGRQFSNSRSEMNVSTLELGDSALYLCASSLRSAPETQYFGPGTRLLVL.

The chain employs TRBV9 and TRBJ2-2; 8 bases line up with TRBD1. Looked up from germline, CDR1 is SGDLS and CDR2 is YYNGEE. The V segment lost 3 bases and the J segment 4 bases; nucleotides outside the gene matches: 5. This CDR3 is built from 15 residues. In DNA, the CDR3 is TGTGCCAGCAGCGCCGAGACAGGGGTCACCGGGGAGCTGTTTTTT. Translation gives CASSAETGVTGELFF.

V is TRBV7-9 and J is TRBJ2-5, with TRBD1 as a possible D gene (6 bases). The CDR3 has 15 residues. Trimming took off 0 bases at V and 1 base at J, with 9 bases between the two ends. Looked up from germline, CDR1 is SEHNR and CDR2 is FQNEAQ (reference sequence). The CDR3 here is CASSLAGTFQETQYF. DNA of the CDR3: TGTGCCAGCAGCTTAGCGGGGACATTCCAAGAGACCCAGTACTTC.

The CDR3 loop is CASSTIVGTEAFF. In DNA, the CDR3 is TGTGCCAGCAGTACCATTGTGGGCACTGAAGCTTTCTTT. This chain links TRBV27 with TRBJ1-1; D gene unclear. V dropped 5 bases and J dropped 4 bases, with 11 bases sitting between them. CDR3 length: 13 residues. Per the germline V gene, CDR1 is MNHEY and CDR2 is SMNVEV (reference sequence).

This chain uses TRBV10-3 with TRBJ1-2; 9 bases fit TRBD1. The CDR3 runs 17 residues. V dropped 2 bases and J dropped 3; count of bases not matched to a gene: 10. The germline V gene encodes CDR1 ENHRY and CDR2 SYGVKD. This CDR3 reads CAISEEGQGSIYYGYTF. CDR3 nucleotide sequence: TGTGCCATCAGTGAGGAGGGACAGGGATCTATATACTATGGCTACACCTTC.

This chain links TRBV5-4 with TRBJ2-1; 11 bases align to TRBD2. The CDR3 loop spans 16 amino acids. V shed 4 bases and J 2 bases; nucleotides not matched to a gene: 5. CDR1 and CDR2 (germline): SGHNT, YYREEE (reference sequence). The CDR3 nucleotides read TGTGCCAGCAGCGGGACTAGCGGAAGTACCTACAATGAGCAGTTCTTC. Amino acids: CASSGTSGSTYNEQFF.

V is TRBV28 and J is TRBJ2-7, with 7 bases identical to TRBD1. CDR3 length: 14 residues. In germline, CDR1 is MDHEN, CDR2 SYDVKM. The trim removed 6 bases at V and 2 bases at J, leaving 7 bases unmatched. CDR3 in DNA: TGTGCCAGCAGACCGGACAGGACCCCCTACGAGCAGTACTTC. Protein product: CASRPDRTPYEQYF.

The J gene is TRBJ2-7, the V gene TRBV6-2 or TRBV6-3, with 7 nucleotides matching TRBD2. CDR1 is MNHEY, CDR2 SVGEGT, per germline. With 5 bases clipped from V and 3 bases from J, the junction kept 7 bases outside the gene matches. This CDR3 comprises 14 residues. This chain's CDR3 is CASSLPGTNYEQYF. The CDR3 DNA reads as TGTGCCAGCAGTCTCCCCGGGACTAACTACGAGCAGTACTTC.

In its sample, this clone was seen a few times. The CDR3 DNA sequence: TGTGCCAGCAGCTTAGTGCCTAGCGGGGCTCAAGAGACCCAGTACTTC. Protein product: CASSLVPSGAQETQYF. The rearrangement uses TRBV7-8 and TRBJ2-5, with 9 bases aligning to TRBD2. CDR3 length equals 16 residues. J lost 2 bases, V lost 1 base, and 5 bases had no gene match. Germline V gene sequence: CDR1 SGHVS, CDR2 FQNEAQ.

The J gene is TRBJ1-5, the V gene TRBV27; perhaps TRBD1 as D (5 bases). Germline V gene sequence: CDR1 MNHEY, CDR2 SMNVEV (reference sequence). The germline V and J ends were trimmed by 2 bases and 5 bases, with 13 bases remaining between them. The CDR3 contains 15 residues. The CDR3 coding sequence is TGTGCCAGCAGTTTAGGTCTGGGAGGGGATCAGCCCCAGCATTTT. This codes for CASSLGLGGDQPQHF.

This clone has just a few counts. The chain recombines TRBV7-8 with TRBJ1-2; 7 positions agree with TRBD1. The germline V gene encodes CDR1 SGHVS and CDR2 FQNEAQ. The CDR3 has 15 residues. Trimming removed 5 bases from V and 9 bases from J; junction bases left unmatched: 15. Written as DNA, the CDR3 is TGTGCCAGCAGCGTAACTCCGGGACAGCCGTCGAGCTACACCTTC. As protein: CASSVTPGQPSSYTF.

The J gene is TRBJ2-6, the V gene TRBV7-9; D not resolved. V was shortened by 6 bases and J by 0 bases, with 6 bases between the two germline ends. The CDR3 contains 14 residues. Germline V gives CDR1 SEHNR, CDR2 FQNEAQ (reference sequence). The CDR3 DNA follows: TGTGCCAGCAGGACGGGCTCTGGGGCCAACGTCCTGACTTTC. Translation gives CASRTGSGANVLTF.

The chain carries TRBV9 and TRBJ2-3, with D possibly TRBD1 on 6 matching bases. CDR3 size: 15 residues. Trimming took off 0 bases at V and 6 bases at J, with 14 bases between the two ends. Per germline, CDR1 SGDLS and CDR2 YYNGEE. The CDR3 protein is CASSVDTGSVDTQYF. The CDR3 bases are TGTGCCAGCAGCGTAGATACAGGGTCGGTCGATACGCAGTATTTT.

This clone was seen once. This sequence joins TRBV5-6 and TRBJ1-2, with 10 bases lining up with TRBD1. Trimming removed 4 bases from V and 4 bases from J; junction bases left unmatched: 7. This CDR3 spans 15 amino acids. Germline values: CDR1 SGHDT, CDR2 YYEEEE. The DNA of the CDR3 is TGTGCCAGCAGCCGAGGGACAGGGGACTTCTATGGCTACACCTTC. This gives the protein CASSRGTGDFYGYTF. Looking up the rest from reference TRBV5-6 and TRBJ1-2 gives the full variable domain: DAGVTQSPTHLIKTRGQQVTLRCSPKSGHDTVSWYQQALGQGPQFIFQYYEEEERQRGNFPDRFSGHQFPNYSSELNVNALLLGDSALYLCASSRGTGDFYGYTFGSGTRLTVV.

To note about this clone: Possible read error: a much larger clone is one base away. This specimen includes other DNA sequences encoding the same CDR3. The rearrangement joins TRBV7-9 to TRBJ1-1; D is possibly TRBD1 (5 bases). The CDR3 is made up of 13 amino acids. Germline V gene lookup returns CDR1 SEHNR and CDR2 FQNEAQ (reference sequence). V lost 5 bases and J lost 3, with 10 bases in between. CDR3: CASSPPGDTEAFF. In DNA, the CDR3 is TGTGCCAGCAGCCCGCCGGGGGACACTGAAGCTTTCTTT.

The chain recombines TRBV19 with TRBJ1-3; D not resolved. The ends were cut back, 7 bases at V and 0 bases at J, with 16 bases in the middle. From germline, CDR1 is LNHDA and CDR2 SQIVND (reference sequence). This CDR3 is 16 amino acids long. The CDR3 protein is CASTSKGSYSGNTIYF. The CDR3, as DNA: TGTGCCAGTACCTCGAAGGGCAGCTACTCTGGAAACACCATATATTTT.

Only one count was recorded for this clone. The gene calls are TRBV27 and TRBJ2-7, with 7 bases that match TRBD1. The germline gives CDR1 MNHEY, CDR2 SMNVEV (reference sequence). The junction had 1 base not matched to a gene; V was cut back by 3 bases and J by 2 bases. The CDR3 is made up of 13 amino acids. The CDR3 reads CASSLGTAYEQYF. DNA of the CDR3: TGTGCCAGCAGTTTGGGGACAGCCTACGAGCAGTACTTC.

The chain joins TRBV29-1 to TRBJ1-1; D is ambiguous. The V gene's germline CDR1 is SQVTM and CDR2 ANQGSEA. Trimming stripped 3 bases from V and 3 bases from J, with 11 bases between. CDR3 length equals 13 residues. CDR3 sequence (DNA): TGCAGCGTTGACAGGCTTGGGGACACTGAAGCTTTCTTT. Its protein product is CSVDRLGDTEAFF.

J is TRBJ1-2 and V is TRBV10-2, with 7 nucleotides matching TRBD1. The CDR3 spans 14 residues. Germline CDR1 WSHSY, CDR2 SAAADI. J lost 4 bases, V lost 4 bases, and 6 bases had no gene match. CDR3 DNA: TGCGCCAGCAGTGCGGACAGGAGAGCCTATGGCTACACCTTC. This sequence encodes CASSADRRAYGYTF.

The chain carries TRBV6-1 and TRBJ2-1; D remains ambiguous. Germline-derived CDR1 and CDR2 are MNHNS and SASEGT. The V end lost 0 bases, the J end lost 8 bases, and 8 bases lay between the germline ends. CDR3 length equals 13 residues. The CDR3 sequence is CASSEARVDEQFF. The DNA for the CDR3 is TGTGCCAGCAGTGAAGCGCGAGTTGATGAGCAGTTCTTC.

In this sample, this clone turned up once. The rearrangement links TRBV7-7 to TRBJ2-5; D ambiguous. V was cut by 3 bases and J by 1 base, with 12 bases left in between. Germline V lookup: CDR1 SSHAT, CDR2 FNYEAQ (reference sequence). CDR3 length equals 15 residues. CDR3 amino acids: CASSFNPSAQETQYF. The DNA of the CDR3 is TGTGCCAGCAGCTTTAACCCGTCAGCCCAAGAGACCCAGTACTTC.